These T cell receptor beta chains were read from a single sample in a study of blood T cell repertoires in COVID-19. Generated by immunoSEQ multiplex PCR, the TCRdb table keeps only in-frame clones and is missing some. Here the sample spans more than 55,000 clones, around 77% being singletons. The sequencing input was peripheral blood. The receptor source for this set is a man older than 75 with active or convalescent COVID-19. Each CDR3 is given with its conserved first and last residue. The D gene is left open where the match is weak. Expanded clones are given a class, and other clones once, few, many or no size at all.

j_gene | abundance | d_gene | v_gene | len | CDR3aa | CDR3nt
TRBJ2-1 | NA | NA | TRBV3-1/TRBV3-2 | 14 | CASSQVAGPREQFF | TGTGCCAGCAGCCAAGTCGCGGGGCCCCGGGAGCAGTTCTTC
TRBJ2-7 | NA | TRBD2 | TRBV19 | 14 | CASRGTRGKVEQYF | TGTGCCAGTAGGGGGACTAGAGGAAAGGTCGAGCAGTACTTC
TRBJ2-7 | NA | NA | TRBV19 | 15 | CASSIASSVSYEQYF | TGTGCCAGTAGTATAGCGAGTAGCGTCTCCTACGAGCAGTACTTC
TRBJ2-5 | NA | NA | TRBV6-1 | 19 | CASSVSGAYGQGGQETQYF | TGTGCCAGCAGTGTTTCAGGGGCGTACGGGCAAGGAGGCCAAGAGACCCAGTACTTC
TRBJ1-6 | NA | NA | TRBV6-1 | 14 | CASSERTKGSPLHF | TGTGCCAGCAGTGAAAGGACAAAGGGTTCACCCCTCCACTTT
TRBJ1-4 | NA | NA | TRBV6-5 | 14 | CASSYTRTSGKLFF | TGTGCCAGCAGTTACACAAGGACTTCTGGAAAACTGTTTTTT
TRBJ1-3 | NA | NA | TRBV13 | 15 | CASSPILGGGNTIYF | TGTGCCAGCAGCCCGATCCTTGGAGGTGGAAACACCATATATTTT
TRBJ1-2 | NA | NA | TRBV6-1 | 13 | CASSERGNYGYTF | TGTGCCAGCAGTGAACGGGGGAACTATGGCTACACCTTC
TRBJ2-1 | NA | TRBD2 | TRBV3-1/TRBV3-2 | 17 | CASSQERMGLAGNEQFF | TGTGCCAGCAGCCAAGAGAGGATGGGACTAGCGGGCAATGAGCAGTTCTTC
TRBJ2-3 | NA | NA | TRBV29-1 | 12 | CSVGLASDTQYF | TGCAGCGTAGGGCTAGCTTCAGATACGCAGTATTTT
TRBJ1-2 | few | TRBD1 | TRBV2 | 13 | CASSVGQDYGYTF | TGTGCCAGCAGTGTGGGACAGGACTATGGCTACACCTTC
TRBJ2-1 | NA | NA | TRBV11-2 | 16 | CASSLVSRSSSNEQFF | TGTGCCAGCAGCTTAGTCTCGAGATCTAGCAGCAATGAGCAGTTCTTC
TRBJ2-7 | NA | NA | TRBV2 | 19 | CASRSVTGTFNSVADPQYF | TGTGCCAGCAGGAGTGTTACAGGCACGTTCAATTCTGTCGCCGACCCCCAGTACTTC
TRBJ1-2 | once | TRBD1 | TRBV5-1 | 14 | CASSTGTAGYGYTF | TGCGCCAGCAGCACCGGGACAGCCGGCTATGGCTACACCTTC
TRBJ2-5 | NA | TRBD2 | TRBV4-1 | 18 | CASSQEHPGLAGSGSQYF | TGCGCCAGCAGCCAAGAACACCCGGGACTAGCGGGGAGTGGGTCCCAGTACTTC
TRBJ1-1 | NA | NA | TRBV18 | 16 | CASSPPSRVLYTEAFF | TGTGCCAGCTCACCACCGTCGAGGGTCCTGTACACTGAAGCTTTCTTT
TRBJ2-7 | few | TRBD2 | TRBV7-2 | 15 | CASSRTSGTLYEQYF | TGTGCCAGCAGTCGGACTAGCGGGACCCTCTACGAGCAGTACTTC
TRBJ2-3 | few | TRBD2 | TRBV10-3 | 15 | CAIESRTSATDTQYF | TGTGCCATCGAATCTCGGACTAGCGCCACAGATACGCAGTATTTT
TRBJ1-5 | NA | TRBD1 | TRBV19 | 13 | CASTPQGDQPQHF | TGTGCCAGTACACCTCAGGGGGATCAGCCCCAGCATTTT
TRBJ2-1 | few | TRBD2 | TRBV9 | 17 | CASSWTSGSTLYNEQFF | TGTGCCAGCAGCTGGACTAGCGGGAGCACCTTATACAATGAGCAGTTCTTC
TRBJ2-1 | NA | NA | TRBV4-3 | 14 | CASSQVAGRNEQFF | TGCGCCAGCAGCCAAGTTGCGGGGCGCAATGAGCAGTTCTTC
TRBJ1-1 | NA | NA | TRBV24-1 | 14 | CATSSGEGDTEAFF | TGTGCCACCAGTTCCGGGGAGGGGGACACTGAAGCTTTCTTT
TRBJ2-7 | NA | NA | TRBV11-3 | 14 | CASSQSGNTREQYF | TGTGCCAGCAGCCAATCCGGGAACACCCGCGAGCAGTACTTC
TRBJ1-1 | NA | TRBD1 | TRBV5-5 | 17 | CASSLGGQGSDNTEAFF | TGTGCCAGCAGCTTGGGGGGACAGGGGAGTGATAACACTGAAGCTTTCTTT
TRBJ2-1 | NA | TRBD2 | TRBV7-2 | 15 | CASSPRLAGNNEQFF | TGTGCCAGCAGCCCCAGACTAGCGGGAAACAATGAGCAGTTCTTC
TRBJ1-4 | once | NA | TRBV9 | 14 | CASSPQGAGEKLFF | TGTGCCAGCAGCCCTCAAGGGGCGGGAGAAAAACTGTTTTTT